This entry is about one T cell receptor beta chain. This clone has at least ten counts. Its antigen is still unknown. The CDR3 end falls 3 residues outside the read, so it is completed with the germline J gene. This specimen belongs to a study of T cell clonality in common variable immunodeficiency (dated by TCRdb to 2015 to 2017). The full study reports these points: Patient heterogeneity within the CVID cohort put limits on correlating repertoire features with clinical complications. The authors noted that sequencing repertoires of T cell subpopulations would be needed to clarify what caused the increased clonality in CVID. CVID subjects shared fewer TCRbeta clones with each other than healthy controls did (p < 0.0001). Even though DNA input was the same, control samples had an average of about 80,000 unique sequences each, compared with roughly 32,000 in CVID samples. CVID TCRbeta sequences reportedly showed fewer deletions and N-nucleotide insertions and lacked highly modified clones with 13 or more V deletions. Compared with healthy controls, CVID subjects showed increased TCRbeta clonality (t-test p = 0.018), a feature most characteristic of about a third of subjects.

Most CVID patients and most healthy controls were of Caucasian heritage. Heparinized peripheral whole blood samples of about 5 to 8.5 ml were obtained from each donor. Genomic DNA from adults with common variable immune deficiency (CVID) and from healthy adult controls was the source for sequencing TCRbeta CDR3 repertoires. The control group comprised some 22 healthy adult volunteers, around twelve female and about ten male, aged about 23 to 75 years with a mean age of approximately 35. Diluted blood was density-centrifuged over Hypaque 1077 or Ficoll-Paque to isolate peripheral blood mononuclear cells. Genomic DNA was obtained from unsorted mononuclear cells using either Qiagen column purification or a centrifugation-based method. For sequencing, equivalent amounts of genomic DNA were input from CVID and control samples. For every sample, a 60 bp segment covering the rearranged TCRbeta CDR3 region was amplified and then sequenced. The immunoSEQ assay, a bias-corrected multiplex PCR combined with high-throughput sequencing, was used to amplify TCRbeta. As for how the authors treated the data: Every unique nucleotide sequence was considered a clone and was annotated with V, D and J genes, copy number and frequency. Sequences were labeled productive if in frame, and non-productive if out of frame or containing stop codons. As previously described, clonality was calculated on the basis of Shannon's entropy. The predicted amino acid sequences of productive clones were used to derive the mean CDR3 Kyte-Doolittle hydropathy. Hierarchical clustering of scaled V gene usage was performed with the R hclust function using Manhattan distance and complete linkage. Sharing of clones by CDR3 amino acid sequence was evaluated through resampling of 12 repertoires per group over 100 rounds. The repertoires were screened for 60 to 85 published EBV-specific TCRbeta sequences and approximately 230 published CMV-specific TCRbeta sequences. After a couple of CVID samples that produced fewer than 10,000 sequences were dropped from the analysis, roughly 42 CVID repertoires remained. TCRdb re-hosts the immuneACCESS table, in-frame sequences only. Its copies lack some clones; in the studies checked, an unresolved V gene accounts for under half of them, and the cause for the rest is not known. The D gene and trimming were derived from the DNA, and the V and J assignments and clone size from that table. The sample counts under 30,000 clones, each observed more than once. About an eighth of the sample is in the top ten clones.

From its cysteine to its phenylalanine, the CDR3 spans 14 amino acids. The DNA shown is the part of the CDR3 that was read: 33 bases, in frame from base 1. Trimming removed 2 bases from V and 5 bases from J; the gene matches leave 5 bases unexplained. The germline V gene yields SGHRS for CDR1 and YFSETQ for CDR2. This TCR came from a person between 18 and 70 years old in good health. The sequenced material came from peripheral blood mononuclear cells. The rearrangement joined TRBV5-1 to TRBJ2-3, and 7 junctional nucleotides match TRBD1. Incomplete CDR3 DNA: TGCGCCAGCAGCTTCGGACAGGCCGGAGATACG. Its translation reads: CASSFGQAGDT. The CDR3 as a whole reads CASSFGQAGDTQYF.